The 2 T cell receptor beta chains below were found in one sample sequenced in a study of CD8 T cells in ankylosing spondylitis. TCRdb redid the calling of the 5' RACE reads with MiXCR, one entry per CDR3 protein. The profile shows 150,000 to 200,000 distinct CDR3 sequences, 18% of them singletons. Sequenced material: blood, either unsorted or a sorted T cell fraction (not recorded which). These TCRs come from a male donor between 5 and 29 years old with ankylosing spondylitis or in good health (not recorded which).

This clonotype was counted many times. The rearrangement uses TRBV5-1 and TRBJ2-3, with D uncertain. CDR1 is SGHRS and CDR2 is YFSETQ in the germline V gene. Trimming removed 0 bases at V and 0 bases at J, with 17 bases between. The CDR3 is 18 amino acids. The CDR3 spells CASSLAQLADTSTDTQYF. The DNA for the CDR3 is TGCGCCAGCAGCTTGGCCCAATTAGCAGATACTAGCACAGATACGCAGTATTTT.

This clonotype has ten or more counts. The J gene is TRBJ2-3, the V gene TRBV10-2; 9 bases line up with TRBD1. The CDR3 is made up of 14 amino acids. V shed 7 bases and J 4 bases; nucleotides not matched to a gene: 6. Germline assignment: CDR1 WSHSY and CDR2 SAAADI. Written as DNA, the CDR3 is TGCGCCAGCACTTACAGGGGGCGCTCAGATACGCAGTATTTT. Its translation: CASTYRGRSDTQYF.